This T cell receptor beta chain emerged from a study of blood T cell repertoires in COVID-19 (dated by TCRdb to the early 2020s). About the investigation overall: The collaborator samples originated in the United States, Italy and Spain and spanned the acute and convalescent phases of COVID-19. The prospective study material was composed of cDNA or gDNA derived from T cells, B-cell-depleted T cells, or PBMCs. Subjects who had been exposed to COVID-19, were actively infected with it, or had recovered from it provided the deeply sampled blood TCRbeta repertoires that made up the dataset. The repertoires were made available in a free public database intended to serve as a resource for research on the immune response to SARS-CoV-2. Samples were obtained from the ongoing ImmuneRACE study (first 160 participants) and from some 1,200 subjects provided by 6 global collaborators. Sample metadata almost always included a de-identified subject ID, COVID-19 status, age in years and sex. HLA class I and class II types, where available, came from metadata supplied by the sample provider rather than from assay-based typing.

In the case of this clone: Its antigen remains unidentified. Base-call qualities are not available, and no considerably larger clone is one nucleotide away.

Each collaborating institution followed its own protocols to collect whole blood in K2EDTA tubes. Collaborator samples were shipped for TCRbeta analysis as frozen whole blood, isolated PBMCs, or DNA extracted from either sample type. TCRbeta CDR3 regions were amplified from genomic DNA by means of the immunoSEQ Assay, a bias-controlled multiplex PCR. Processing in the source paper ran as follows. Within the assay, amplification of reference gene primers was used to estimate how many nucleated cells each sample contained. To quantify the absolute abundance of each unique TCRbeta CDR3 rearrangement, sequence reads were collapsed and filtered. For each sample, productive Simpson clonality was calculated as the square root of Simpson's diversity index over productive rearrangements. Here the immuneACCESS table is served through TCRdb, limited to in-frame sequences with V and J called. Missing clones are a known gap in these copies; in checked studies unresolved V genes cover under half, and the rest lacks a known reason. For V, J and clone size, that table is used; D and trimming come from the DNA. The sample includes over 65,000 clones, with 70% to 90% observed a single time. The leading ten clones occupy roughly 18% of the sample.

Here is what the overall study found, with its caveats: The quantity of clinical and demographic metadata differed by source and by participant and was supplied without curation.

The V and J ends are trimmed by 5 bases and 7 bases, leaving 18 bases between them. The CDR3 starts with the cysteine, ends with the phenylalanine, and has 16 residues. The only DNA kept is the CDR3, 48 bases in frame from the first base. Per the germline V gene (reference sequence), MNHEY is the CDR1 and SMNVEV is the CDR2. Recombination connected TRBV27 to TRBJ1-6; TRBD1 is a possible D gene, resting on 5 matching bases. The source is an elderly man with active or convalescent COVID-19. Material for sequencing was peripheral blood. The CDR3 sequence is CASSPLALGGNSPLHF. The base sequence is TGTGCCAGCAGTCCCCTCGCGTTGGGGGGGAATTCACCCCTCCACTTT.